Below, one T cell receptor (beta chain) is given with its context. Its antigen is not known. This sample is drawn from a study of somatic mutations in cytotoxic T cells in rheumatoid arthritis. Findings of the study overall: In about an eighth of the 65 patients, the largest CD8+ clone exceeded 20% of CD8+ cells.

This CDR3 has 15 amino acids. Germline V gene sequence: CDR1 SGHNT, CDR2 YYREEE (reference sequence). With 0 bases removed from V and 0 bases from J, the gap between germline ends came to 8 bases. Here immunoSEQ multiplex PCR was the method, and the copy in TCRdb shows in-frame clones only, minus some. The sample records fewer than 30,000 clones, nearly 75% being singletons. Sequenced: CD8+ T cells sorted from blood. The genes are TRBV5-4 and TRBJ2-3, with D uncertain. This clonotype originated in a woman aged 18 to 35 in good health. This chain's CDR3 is CASSLGRASTDTQYF. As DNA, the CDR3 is TGTGCCAGCAGCTTGGGACGGGCTAGCACAGATACGCAGTATTTT.